A single T cell receptor (beta chain) is shown here with its context. The antigen remains unidentified. Profiled with immunoSEQ multiplex PCR; TCRdb holds only in-frame clones, not every one. Of millions of clones in the sample, just over 90% were seen once. The sample comes from a study of shared clonotypes between healthy human individuals. As for the study in general: Each donor's CD4 naive and CD4 memory cells filled three plates apiece, CD8 naive two, and CD8 memory one. Study conclusions and caveats: Clonotype sharing among donors likely depends on sequencing depth.

This TCR was recovered from a man aged 18 to 35 in good health. Sequenced material: naive CD4+ T cells sorted from blood. Subset: CD45RA+ positively selected.

This CDR3 reads CASSTLQGANTQYF. The DNA for the CDR3 is TGCGCCAGCAGCACACTGCAGGGGGCGAATACGCAGTATTTT. The chain combines TRBV5-1 with TRBJ2-3; 8 bases line up with TRBD1. Unmatched junction bases numbered 8, after V lost 4 bases and J lost 7 bases. Germline lookup yields CDR1 SGHRS and CDR2 YFSETQ. The CDR3 runs 14 residues.